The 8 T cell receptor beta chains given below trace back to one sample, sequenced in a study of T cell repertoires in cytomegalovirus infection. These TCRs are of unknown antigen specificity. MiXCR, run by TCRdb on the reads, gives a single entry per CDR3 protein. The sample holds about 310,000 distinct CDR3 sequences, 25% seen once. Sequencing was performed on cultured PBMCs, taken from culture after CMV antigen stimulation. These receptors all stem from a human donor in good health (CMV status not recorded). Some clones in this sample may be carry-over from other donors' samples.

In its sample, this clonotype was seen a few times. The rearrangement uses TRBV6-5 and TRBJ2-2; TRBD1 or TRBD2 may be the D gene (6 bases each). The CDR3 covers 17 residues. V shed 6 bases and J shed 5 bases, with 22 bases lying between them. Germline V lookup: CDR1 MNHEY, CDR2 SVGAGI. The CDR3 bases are TGTGCCAGCAGCCTACAAGGGCTAGGGGGGAGAACCGGGGAGCTGTTTTTT. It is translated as CASSLQGLGGRTGELFF.

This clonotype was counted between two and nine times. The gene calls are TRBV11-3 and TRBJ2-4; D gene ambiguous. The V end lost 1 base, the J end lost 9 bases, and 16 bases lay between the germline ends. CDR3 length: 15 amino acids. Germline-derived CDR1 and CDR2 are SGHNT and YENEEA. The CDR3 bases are TGTGCCAGCAGCTTAGGTGGTAGCAGGTGGAGCATTCAGTACTTC. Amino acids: CASSLGGSRWSIQYF.

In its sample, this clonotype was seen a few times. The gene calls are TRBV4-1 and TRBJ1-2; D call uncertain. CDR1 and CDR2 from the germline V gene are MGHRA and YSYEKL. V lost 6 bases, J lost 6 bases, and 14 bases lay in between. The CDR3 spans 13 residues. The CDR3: CASRPLSGNGYTF. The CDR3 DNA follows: TGCGCCAGCAGGCCACTCTCCGGGAATGGCTACACCTTC.

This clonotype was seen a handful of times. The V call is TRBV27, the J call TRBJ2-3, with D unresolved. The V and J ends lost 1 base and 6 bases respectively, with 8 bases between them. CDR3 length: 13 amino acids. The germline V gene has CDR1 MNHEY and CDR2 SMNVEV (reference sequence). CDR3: CASSLLYRDTQYF. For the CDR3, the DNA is TGTGCCAGCAGTTTATTATACCGTGATACGCAGTATTTT.

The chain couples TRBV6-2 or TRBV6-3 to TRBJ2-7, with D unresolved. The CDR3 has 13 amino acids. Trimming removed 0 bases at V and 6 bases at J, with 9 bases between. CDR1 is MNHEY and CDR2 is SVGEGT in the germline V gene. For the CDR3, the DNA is TGTGCCAGCAGTTACTCGCGTTGGGTCGAGCAGTACGTC. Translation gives CASSYSRWVEQYV.

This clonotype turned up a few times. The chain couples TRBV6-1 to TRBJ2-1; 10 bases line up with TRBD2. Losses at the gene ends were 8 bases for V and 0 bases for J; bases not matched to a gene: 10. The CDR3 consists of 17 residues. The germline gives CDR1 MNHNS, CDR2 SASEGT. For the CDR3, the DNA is TGTGCCAGCTTTAGACTAGCGGGCATATTCTCCTACAATGAGCAGTTCTTC. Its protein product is CASFRLAGIFSYNEQFF.

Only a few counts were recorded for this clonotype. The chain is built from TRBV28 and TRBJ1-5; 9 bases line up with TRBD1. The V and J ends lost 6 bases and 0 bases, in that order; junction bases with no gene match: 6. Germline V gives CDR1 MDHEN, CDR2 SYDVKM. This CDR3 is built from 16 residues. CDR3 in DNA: TGTGCCAGCAGCCGGGACAGGGATTATAGCAATCAGCCCCAGCATTTT. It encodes CASSRDRDYSNQPQHF.

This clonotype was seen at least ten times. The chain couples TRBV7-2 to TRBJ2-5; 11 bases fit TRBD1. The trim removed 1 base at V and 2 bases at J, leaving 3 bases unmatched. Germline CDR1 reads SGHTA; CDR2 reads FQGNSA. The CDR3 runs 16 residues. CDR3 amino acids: CASSLGDRGSQETQYF. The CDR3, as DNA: TGTGCCAGCAGCTTAGGGGACAGGGGGTCGCAAGAGACCCAGTACTTC.